The clone carrying this T cell receptor (beta chain) was observed a handful of times. Its antigen is not known. This record belongs to a study of beta chain features in type 1 diabetes. Overall study results and limits: Shorter TCRB CDR3s, moderately but significantly so, were found in Type 1 diabetes patients in all four CD4+ subsets.

The V gene lost 2 bases and the J gene lost 9 bases, with 17 bases spanning the gap. The CDR3 is 15 amino acids. Looked up from germline, CDR1 is SGHRS and CDR2 is YFSETQ. Sequencing targeted expressed TCRB transcripts, as all isolated RNA had been reverse transcribed. The repertoire was sequenced with immunoSEQ multiplex PCR; TCRdb's copy has only in-frame clones and lacks some. The sample consists of around 340,000 clones, around a fifth of them appearing once. This clonotype originated in a woman younger than 35 in good health. This chain joins TRBV5-1 and TRBJ2-2; a weak D match, TRBD1 (5 bases). Source material: naive CD4+ T cells from blood. The CDR3: CASSFSSPMDRELFF. The CDR3 DNA sequence: TGCGCCAGCAGCTTCAGTTCCCCAATGGACAGGGAGCTGTTTTTT.